This T cell receptor beta chain came from a study of human T cells and chemical hapten exposure (dated by TCRdb to the early 2020s). With regard to the full study: For sensitization, 2% DPC in acetone was applied to an approximately 2 cm by approximately 2 cm area of upper inner arm skin. Blood was sampled from patients pre-sensitization (week 0) and at 2, 6 and about 24 weeks after DPC sensitization. The patient cohort, mostly female, included alopecia areata with under or over 50% scalp involvement, alopecia totalis and alopecia universalis. Libraries were pooled for sequencing, and per-sample TCR yields varied mainly because of small differences in library volumes within the pool. Patients additionally received weekly therapeutic DPC doses to the scalp throughout the approximately 25-week study period. In alopecia patients, the study followed how the peripheral blood TCR repertoire changed in vivo over primary and secondary sensitization to diphenylcyclopropenone (DPC), a hapten. Patch testing was performed on the upper back with Finn chambers containing 0.01% DPC, and the patch tests were scored after 6 days according to International Contact Dermatitis Research Group standards. For TCR sequencing, blood came from twenty-nine alopecia patients at anywhere from one to four time points (pre-sensitization, 2, 6 and 24 weeks). Findings and caveats that apply to the study as a whole: Repeated subsampling changed both the strength of the expansion versus patch-test correlation and the threshold at which the correlation became significant. Because all patients had alopecia, a presumed autoimmune disease, the immune response of the patients might differ from that of healthy individuals. DPC sensitization did not change how many TCRs were above 1 in 1000 frequency, and no evidence was found of alterations in global repertoire structure. Expanded TCRs formed significantly more large CDR3 similarity clusters than pre-sensitization or healthy control sets, consistent with antigen-driven responses. Patch test score correlated positively with the number of PT1 expanded TCRs, reaching significance at thresholds 8, 16 and 32 but not at 4.

The receptor library was made with RACE. The run used a NextSeq 500. During library preparation, unique molecular identifiers were attached to individual cDNA molecules so that TCRs could be counted quantitatively and reproducibly. For every blood RNA sample, sequencing covered both the TCR alpha and TCR beta chains. Per the original workflow: Samples had a median of approximately 96,000 TCRs, with a range from about 20,000 to 690,600. The Decombinator software suite was used to annotate V, J and CDR3 in the TCR reads. For the PS versus PT1 abundance plots, all samples were subsampled to the same number of TCRs (28,000). Expanded TCRs were defined as absent before sensitization and observed at least eight times at the 2-week time point. The public reads were reprocessed in TCRdb via fastp at Q25 and MiXCR, keeping in-frame beta chains. Entries are consolidated by CDR3 protein sequence, retaining the most common genes and DNA. TCRdb, not the authors, supplied the V and J calls. The sample table records around 250,000 distinct CDR3 sequences; about 9.4% of these occur just once. In total, the top ten clones hold over 2% of the sample.

Inclusive of the bounding cysteine and phenylalanine, the CDR3 is 12 residues long. Here the CDR3 DNA is all that survives: 36 bases in frame from base 1. Germline trimming amounts to 2 bases on V and 7 bases on J, with 2 as the count of junction bases outside the gene matches. According to the germline V gene (reference sequence), CDR1 reads DFQATT and CDR2 reads SNEGSKA. In regard to this clonotype: Its antigen specificity is not known. No base quality information exists; no much larger clone differs at one position.

The time point label, as the study defines it: pre-sensitization, week 0. The meaning of the sample's treatment or condition label: therapeutic diphenylcyclopropenone sensitization with weekly scalp DPC. At every patch-test visit, the blood draw took place before the patch test was put on. To be eligible, patients had to be aged 18 to 70, diagnosed with alopecia and judged suitable for DPC therapy, while pregnant patients were excluded. Total RNA was extracted from unfractionated whole blood collected in Tempus Blood RNA tubes. Sequenced material: whole blood, taken in connection with sensitization to the hapten diphenylcyclopropenone (DPC). This TCR came from a woman between 40 and 55 years old with alopecia areata. Some clones in this sample may be carry-over from other donors' samples. Recombination joined TRBV20-1 with TRBJ2-1; 7 nucleotides in the junction match TRBD1. The nucleotides read TGCAGTGCTAGAATCAGGGGGAATGAGCAGTTCTTC. The resulting protein is CSARIRGNEQFF.